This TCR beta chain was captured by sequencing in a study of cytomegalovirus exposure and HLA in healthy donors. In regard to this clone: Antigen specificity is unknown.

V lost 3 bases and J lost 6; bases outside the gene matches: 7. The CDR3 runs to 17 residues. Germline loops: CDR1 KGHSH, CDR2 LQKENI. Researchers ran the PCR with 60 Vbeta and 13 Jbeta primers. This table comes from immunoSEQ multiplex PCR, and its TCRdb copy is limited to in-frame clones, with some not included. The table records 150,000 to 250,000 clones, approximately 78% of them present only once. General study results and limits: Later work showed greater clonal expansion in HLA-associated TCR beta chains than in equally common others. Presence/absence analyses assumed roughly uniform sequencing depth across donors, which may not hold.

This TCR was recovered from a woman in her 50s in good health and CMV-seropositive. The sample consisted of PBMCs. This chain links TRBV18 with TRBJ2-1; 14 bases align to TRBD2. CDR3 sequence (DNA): TGTGCCAGCTCACCCCCGGGACTAGCGGGAGCTGGCAATGAGCAGTTCTTC. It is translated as CASSPPGLAGAGNEQFF. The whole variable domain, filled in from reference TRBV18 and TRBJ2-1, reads NAGVMQNPRHLVRRRGQEARLRCSPMKGHSHVYWYRQLPEEGLKFMVYLQKENIIDESGMPKERFSAEFPKEGPSILRIQQVVRGDSAAYFCASSPPGLAGAGNEQFFGPGTRLTVL.